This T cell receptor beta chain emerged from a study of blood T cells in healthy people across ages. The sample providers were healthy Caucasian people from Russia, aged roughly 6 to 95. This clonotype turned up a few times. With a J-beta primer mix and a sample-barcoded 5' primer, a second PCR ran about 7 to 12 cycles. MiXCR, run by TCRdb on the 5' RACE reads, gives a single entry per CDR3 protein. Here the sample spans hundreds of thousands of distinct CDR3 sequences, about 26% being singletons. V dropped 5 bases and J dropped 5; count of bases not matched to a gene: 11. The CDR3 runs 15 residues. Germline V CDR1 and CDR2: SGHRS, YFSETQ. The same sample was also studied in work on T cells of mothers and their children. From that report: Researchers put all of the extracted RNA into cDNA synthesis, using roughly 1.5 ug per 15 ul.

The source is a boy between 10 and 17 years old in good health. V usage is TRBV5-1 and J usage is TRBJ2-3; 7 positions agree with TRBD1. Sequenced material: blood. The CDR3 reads CASSSGQVAIDTQYF. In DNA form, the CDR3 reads TGCGCCAGCAGTTCCGGACAGGTTGCAATAGATACGCAGTATTTT.